Shown below are 11 T cell receptor beta chains from a single sample sequenced in a study of shared clonotypes between healthy human individuals (dated by TCRdb to between 2020 and 2021). The receptor library was made with the immunoSEQ multiplex PCR assay. TCRdb took over this immuneACCESS table, retaining in-frame rearrangements with V and J assigned. Such tables are incomplete; in checked studies, under half of the missing clones stem from an unresolved V gene, and the remainder is unexplained. Within this sample are roughly 570,000 clones, with nearly 98% of them counted one time only. 0.25% to 0.35% of the sample belongs to the ten largest clones. CD8 naive samples consisted of CD45RO-negative cells that were positively selected for CCR7, yielding a CD45RA+CCR7+ population without TemRA cells. Sequenced input: naive CD8+ T cells sorted from blood. This specimen's cell subset or site label, interpreted: CD45RA+CCR7+. These receptors originate from a man aged 25-40 years in good health.

The chain has TRBV25-1 and TRBJ2-3; D gene uncertain. This CDR3 comprises 12 residues. The germline V and J ends were trimmed by 9 bases and 1 base, with 8 bases remaining between them. Per the germline V gene, CDR1 is MGHDK and CDR2 is SYGVNS. This CDR3 reads CARSEGTDTQYF. CDR3 DNA sequence: TGTGCCAGATCCGAGGGCACAGATACGCAGTATTTT.

The chain recombines TRBV10-3 with TRBJ2-1; 9 bases are shared with TRBD1. Germline V lookup: CDR1 ENHRY, CDR2 SYGVKD. The CDR3 extends over 15 amino acids. V was pared by 4 bases and J by 6 bases, with 7 bases of the junction left unmatched. The CDR3 region is CAISGTGGAANEQFF. The CDR3, as DNA: TGTGCCATCAGTGGTACAGGGGGCGCGGCCAATGAGCAGTTCTTC.

The chain carries TRBV5-5 and TRBJ2-7, with 11 bases identical to TRBD2. The germline CDR1 and CDR2 sequences are SGHKS and YYEKEE (reference sequence). V shed 3 bases, J shed 2 bases, and the junction held 4 bases outside the gene matches. This CDR3 region has 15 residues. CDR3 bases: TGTGCCAGCAGCTGGGGACTAGCGGCAACCTACGAGCAGTACTTC. It yields the protein CASSWGLAATYEQYF.

The chain has TRBV12-5 and TRBJ1-2; perhaps TRBD1 as D (6 bases). Between the trimmed V and J ends, which lost 6 bases and 2 bases, there was a span of 10 bases. Germline CDR1 is LGHNT and CDR2 is FRNRAP. The CDR3 extends over 13 amino acids. Here the CDR3 DNA reads TGTGCTAGTGGCCCTACAGGGAACTATGGCTACACCTTC. This sequence encodes CASGPTGNYGYTF.

The chain uses TRBV2 and TRBJ2-7; 10 positions match TRBD1. This CDR3 contains 16 residues. Germline V gene data show CDR1 as SNHLY and CDR2 as FYNNEI. The V and J ends lost 4 bases and 5 bases, in that order; junction bases with no gene match: 11. The CDR3 nucleotides are TGTGCCAGCAGTGCTCCGGGACAGGGGATCATCCACGAGCAGTACTTC. Protein: CASSAPGQGIIHEQYF.

This clone was observed once. The chain uses TRBV6-5 and TRBJ2-7, with D perhaps matching TRBD1 (6 bases). V lost 4 bases and J 2 bases, leaving 12 bases between the germline ends. Germline V gives CDR1 MNHEY, CDR2 SVGAGI. The CDR3 length is 14 residues. The CDR3 DNA is TGTGCCAGCAGTTGGTCCGGACAGACCTACGAGCAGTACTTC. This gives the protein CASSWSGQTYEQYF.

The rearrangement joins TRBV7-9 to TRBJ2-5; no clear D. CDR1 and CDR2 (germline): SEHNR, FQNEAQ (reference sequence). CDR3 size: 16 residues. V lost 5 bases to trimming and J lost 2 bases, with 18 bases between them. In DNA, the CDR3 is TGTGCCAGCAGCGAAGCGTCGAGAAGGGCACAAGAGACCCAGTACTTC. Its translation is CASSEASRRAQETQYF.

V is TRBV28 and J is TRBJ1-2; D uncertain. Germline V gives CDR1 MDHEN, CDR2 SYDVKM. The CDR3 covers 14 residues. V shed 2 bases and J shed 1 base, with 8 bases lying between them. The chain's CDR3 is CASSLSVFNYGYTF. The DNA for the CDR3 is TGTGCCAGCAGTTTAAGTGTTTTTAACTATGGCTACACCTTC.

The table lists this clone with a count of one. The chain uses TRBV11-2 and TRBJ2-3; 8 positions match TRBD2. V lost 5 bases to trimming and J lost 4 bases; unmatched junction nucleotides: 11. CDR1 is SGHAT and CDR2 is FQNNGV in the germline V gene. CDR3 length: 16 amino acids. CDR3 DNA: TGTGCCAGCAGCCCATTCCCAGCGGGAGCTGCAGATACGCAGTATTTT. Amino acid sequence: CASSPFPAGAADTQYF.

The genes are TRBV27 and TRBJ2-7, with D possibly being TRBD1 (7 bases). The CDR3 runs 16 residues. Per germline, CDR1 MNHEY and CDR2 SMNVEV (reference sequence). The V end was cut by 2 bases, the J end by 2 bases, with 16 bases between. CDR3 sequence: CASSLDQGEVPYEQYF. CDR3 coding DNA: TGTGCCAGCAGTTTAGATCAGGGGGAGGTCCCCTACGAGCAGTACTTC.

CDR3 nucleotide sequence: TGCGCCAGCAGCTTGGTGGATCTCAACACTGAAGCTTTCTTT. This translates into CASSLVDLNTEAFF. This chain joins TRBV5-1 and TRBJ1-1; D ambiguous. V shed 0 bases and J shed 2 bases, with 8 bases lying between them. Germline CDR1 SGHRS, CDR2 YFSETQ. The CDR3 loop spans 14 amino acids.